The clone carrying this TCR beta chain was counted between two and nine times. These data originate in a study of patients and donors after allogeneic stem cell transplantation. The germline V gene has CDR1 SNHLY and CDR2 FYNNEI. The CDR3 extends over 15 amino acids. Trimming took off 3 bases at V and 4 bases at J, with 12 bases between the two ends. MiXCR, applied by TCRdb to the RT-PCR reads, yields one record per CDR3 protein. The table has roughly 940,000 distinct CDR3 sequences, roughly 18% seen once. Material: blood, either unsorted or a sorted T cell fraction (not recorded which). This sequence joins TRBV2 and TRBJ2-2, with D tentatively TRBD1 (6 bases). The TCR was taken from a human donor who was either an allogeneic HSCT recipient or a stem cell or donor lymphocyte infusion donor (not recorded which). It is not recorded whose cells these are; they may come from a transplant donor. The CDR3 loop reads CASSDVGGPTGELFF. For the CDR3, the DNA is TGTGCCAGCAGTGATGTTGGGGGCCCCACCGGGGAGCTGTTTTTT.